This T cell receptor (beta chain) was retrieved from a study of T cell responses to AZD1222 COVID-19 vaccine. TCRdb's copy holds only in-frame clones and misses some; the assay was immunoSEQ multiplex PCR. This sample has 120,000 or so clones, with about 87% found just once. The sample holds one count of this clone. Antigen unknown. Germline V lookup: CDR1 SGHVT, CDR2 SQSDAQ. V lost 5 bases and J lost 2; bases outside the gene matches: 4. The CDR3 contains 15 residues. Study-wide results and limits: Vaccine-associated CD4 TCRs ranged over spike, dominating at 160-218 and 743-854. At study baseline, merely roughly 6 AZD1222 recipients were seropositive.

The sample was peripheral blood, taken on day 0 of AZD1222 vaccination. V usage is TRBV7-4 and J usage is TRBJ2-7; 12 bases are a match to TRBD2. The TCR originated in an adult in good health. CDR3 region: CASSRTSGRTYEQYF. The CDR3 bases are TGTGCCAGCAGCCGCACTAGCGGGAGGACCTACGAGCAGTACTTC.